This T cell receptor (beta chain) derives from a study of T cells after yellow fever vaccination. After removal of 6 bases from V and 7 bases from J, the junction contained 8 bases not matched to a gene. This CDR3 comprises 13 residues. CDR1 is SQVTM and CDR2 is ANQGSEA in the germline V gene. Each CDR3 protein gets one entry after TCRdb re-called the 5' RACE reads with MiXCR. The profile covers roughly 500,000 distinct CDR3 sequences, with 19% appearing a single time and more than 13% taken by the ten largest. The chain is built from TRBV29-1 and TRBJ2-2; TRBD1 agrees at 7 bases. Sample: PBMCs, taken 15 days after the yellow fever booster vaccination. The source of this sequence is a man aged 30 to 39 who received the YFV17D yellow fever vaccine. The CDR3 sequence is CSVRQGSGGELFF. The CDR3 nucleotides are TGCAGCGTACGACAGGGTTCAGGCGGGGAGCTGTTTTTT.